This T cell receptor beta chain is from a study of glioma-infiltrating T cells. CDR1 and CDR2 (germline): MNHNS, SASEGT. With 5 bases removed from V and 6 bases from J, the gap between germline ends came to 8 bases. The CDR3 contains 12 residues. Ten or more counts support this clonotype. Using RNA template, CDR3s of TCR alpha and beta were amplified with iRepertoire arm-PCR. TCRdb itself ran the multiplex PCR reads through MiXCR, one entry per CDR3 protein. The sample holds around 100,000 distinct CDR3 sequences; about 30% are singletons and the top ten take 44%. The genes are TRBV6-1 and TRBJ2-1; D remains unclear. The sequencing input was glioma tissue, nonneoplastic brain tissue, or PBMCs (not recorded which). This clonotype originated in a human donor with low-grade glioma or glioblastoma, undergoing nonglioma brain surgery, or in good health (not recorded which). CDR3 bases: TGTGCCAGCAGTTCTCGCGTCAATGAGCAGTTCTTC. The encoded protein is CASSSRVNEQFF.